This T cell receptor beta chain emerged from a study of T cells in Graves' hyperthyroidism and ophthalmopathy. Exclusions: uncontrolled infection, other autoimmune disease, pregnancy, lactation. The blood sample predates any ophthalmopathy symptoms, coming from first hyperthyroidism diagnosis. The investigators amplified TCR beta CDR3 regions from RNA transcripts. The study used the HTBI primer set for a first-round RT-PCR of the TCR CDR3. One entry per CDR3 protein, called by TCRdb with MiXCR from the multiplex PCR reads. This repertoire shows hundreds of thousands of distinct CDR3 sequences, 18% found once; its top ten account for 16%. On this clonotype itself: Its antigen is as yet unknown.

This CDR3 is 17 amino acids long. V dropped 8 bases and J dropped 7; count of bases not matched to a gene: 16. Germline V gene sequence: CDR1 LNHDA, CDR2 SQIVND (reference sequence). The study's findings and limits: Ophthalmopathy stood apart from stable hyperthyroidism in a 13 V-J model.

This receptor was identified in a woman aged 45-65 years with Graves' hyperthyroidism that later progressed to Graves' ophthalmopathy. Specimen: blood. This chain links TRBV19 with TRBJ1-6; 8 bases fit TRBD1. The CDR3 coding sequence is TGTGCCAGTTCCATTCGGCGGCGGGACAGGACAAATTCACCCCTCCACTTT. Translating it yields CASSIRRRDRTNSPLHF.